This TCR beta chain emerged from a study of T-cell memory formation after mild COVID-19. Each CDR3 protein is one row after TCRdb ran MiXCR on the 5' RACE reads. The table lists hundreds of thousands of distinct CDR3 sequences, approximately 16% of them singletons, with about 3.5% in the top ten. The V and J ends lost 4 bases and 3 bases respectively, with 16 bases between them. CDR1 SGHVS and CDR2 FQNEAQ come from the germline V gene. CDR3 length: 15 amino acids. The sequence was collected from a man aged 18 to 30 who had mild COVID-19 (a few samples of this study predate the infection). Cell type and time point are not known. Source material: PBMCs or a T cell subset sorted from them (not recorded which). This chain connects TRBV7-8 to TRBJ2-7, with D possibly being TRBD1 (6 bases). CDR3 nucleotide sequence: TGTGCCAGCAGCTCCCCAGGGGTCTCCGACTACGAGCAGTACTTC. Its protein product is CASSSPGVSDYEQYF.